These 7 T cell receptor beta chains originate from one sample sequenced in a study of blood T cell repertoires in COVID-19 (dated by TCRdb to 2020 to 2022). Preparation of the library involved the immunoSEQ multiplex PCR assay. TCRdb obtained this table from immuneACCESS and retained in-frame rearrangements with V and J assigned. These tables miss some clones; where compared with another copy, unresolved V genes account for less than half of the shortfall, and the remainder is unexplained. The sample table records 270,000 or so clones; 81% of these occur just once. 2.5% to 3% of the sample lies in the top ten. Input material: peripheral blood. The receptors derive from a woman aged 60-70 years with active or convalescent COVID-19.

This clone appeared a few times. This chain uses TRBV7-9 with TRBJ1-2; TRBD1 matches 7 bases. V lost 5 bases to trimming and J lost 3 bases; unmatched junction nucleotides: 3. The germline gives CDR1 SEHNR, CDR2 FQNEAQ (reference sequence). This CDR3 spans 13 amino acids. The DNA for the CDR3 is TGTGCCAGCAGCCCTGACAGGGACTATGGCTACACCTTC. Protein product: CASSPDRDYGYTF.

This clone appeared a single time. The chain links TRBV6-5 to TRBJ1-2; D might be TRBD1 (6 bases). Germline CDR1 MNHEY, CDR2 SVGAGI. The CDR3 has 13 amino acids. Deletions cut 7 bases from V and 4 bases from J, with 13 bases between. CDR3 sequence (DNA): TGTGCCAGCAAGGGGGGGGGAGCCTATGGCTACACCTTC. Protein product: CASKGGGAYGYTF.

As for this clone: The identical CDR3 is also encoded by other nucleotide sequences in the sample. The CDR3 DNA reads as TGTGCCAGCAGCCCGGGTGGGACTGAAGCTTTCTTT. Encoded protein: CASSPGGTEAFF. The chain links TRBV4-2 to TRBJ1-1; D is unclear. Deletions cut 4 bases from V and 5 bases from J, with 8 bases between. The CDR3 totals 12 residues. Germline-derived CDR1 and CDR2 are LGHNA and YNFKEQ.

The rearrangement uses TRBV2 and TRBJ1-1; D not resolved. From germline, CDR1 is SNHLY and CDR2 FYNNEI. The CDR3 has 13 residues. The V end lost 0 bases, the J end lost 6 bases, and 8 bases lay between the germline ends. The CDR3 here is CASSEAGGPEAFF. CDR3 DNA sequence: TGTGCCAGCAGTGAAGCCGGAGGGCCTGAAGCTTTCTTT.

This clone was detected only once. The rearrangement uses TRBV14 and TRBJ2-3, with 8 bases fitting TRBD1. V dropped 1 base and J dropped 5; count of bases not matched to a gene: 11. Germline-derived CDR1 and CDR2 are SGHDN and FVKESK. The CDR3 length is 17 residues. The CDR3 here is CASSQVGQGLFGDTQYF. The CDR3, as DNA: TGTGCCAGCAGCCAAGTTGGACAGGGATTGTTTGGAGATACGCAGTATTTT.

This chain uses TRBV4-2 with TRBJ1-1; tentative D call: TRBD1 (5 bases). Trimming took off 0 bases at V and 0 bases at J, with 11 bases between the two ends. The V gene's germline CDR1 is LGHNA and CDR2 YNFKEQ. The CDR3 loop spans 16 amino acids. The CDR3 region is CASSQDWQGMNTEAFF. CDR3 nucleotides: TGTGCCAGCAGCCAAGATTGGCAGGGCATGAACACTGAAGCTTTCTTT.

The chain joins TRBV19 to TRBJ1-5, with D unresolved. CDR1 and CDR2 from the germline V gene are LNHDA and SQIVND (reference sequence). The CDR3 contains 13 residues. The ends were cut back, 6 bases at V and 0 bases at J, with 6 bases in the middle. The CDR3: CASRVDSNQPQHF. CDR3 sequence (DNA): TGTGCCAGTAGGGTAGATAGCAATCAGCCCCAGCATTTT.